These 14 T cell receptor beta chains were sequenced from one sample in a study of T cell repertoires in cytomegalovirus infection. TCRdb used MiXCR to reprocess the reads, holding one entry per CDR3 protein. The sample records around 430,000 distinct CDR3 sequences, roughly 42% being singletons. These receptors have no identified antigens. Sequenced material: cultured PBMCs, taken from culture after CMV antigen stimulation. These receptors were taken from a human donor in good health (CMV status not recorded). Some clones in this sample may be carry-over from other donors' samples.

CDR3 protein: CASSFGGNEAFF. In DNA, the CDR3 is TGTGCCAGCAGTTTCGGGGGAAACGAAGCTTTCTTT. V and J are TRBV12-3 or TRBV12-4 and TRBJ1-1, with a tentative D call TRBD1 (5 bases). Trimming left V 3 bases short and J 8 bases short, with 10 bases between. The CDR3 is made up of 12 amino acids.

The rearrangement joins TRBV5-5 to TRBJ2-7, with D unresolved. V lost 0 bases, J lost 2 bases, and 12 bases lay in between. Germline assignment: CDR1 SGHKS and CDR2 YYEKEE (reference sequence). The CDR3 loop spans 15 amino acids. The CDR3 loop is CASSLEGSGTYEQYF. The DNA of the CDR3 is TGTGCCAGCAGCTTGGAAGGTAGTGGGACCTACGAGCAGTACTTC.

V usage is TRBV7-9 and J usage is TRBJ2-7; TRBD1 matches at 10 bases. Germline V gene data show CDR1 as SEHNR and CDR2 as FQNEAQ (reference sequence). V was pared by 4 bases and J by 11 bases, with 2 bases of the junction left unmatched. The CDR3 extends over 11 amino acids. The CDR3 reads CASSSGQGKYF. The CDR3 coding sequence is TGTGCCAGCAGCTCGGGACAGGGGAAGTACTTC.

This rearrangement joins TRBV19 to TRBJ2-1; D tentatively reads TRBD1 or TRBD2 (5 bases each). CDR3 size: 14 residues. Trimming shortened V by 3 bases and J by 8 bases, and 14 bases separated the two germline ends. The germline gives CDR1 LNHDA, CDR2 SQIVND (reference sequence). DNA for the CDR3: TGTGCCAGTAGTATCCCCGGGACCGCCGATGAGCAGTTCTTC. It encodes CASSIPGTADEQFF.

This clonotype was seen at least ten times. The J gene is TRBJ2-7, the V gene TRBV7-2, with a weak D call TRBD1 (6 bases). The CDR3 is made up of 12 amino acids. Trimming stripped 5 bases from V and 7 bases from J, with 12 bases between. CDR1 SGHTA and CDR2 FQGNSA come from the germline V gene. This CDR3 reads CASSIPRGEQYF. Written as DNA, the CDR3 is TGTGCCAGCAGCATACCCAGGGGAGAGCAGTACTTC.

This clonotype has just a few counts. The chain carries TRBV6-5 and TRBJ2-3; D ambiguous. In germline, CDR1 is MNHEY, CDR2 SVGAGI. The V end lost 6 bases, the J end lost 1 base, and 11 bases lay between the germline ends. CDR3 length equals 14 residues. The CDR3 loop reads CASRYTVGTDTQYF. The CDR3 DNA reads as TGTGCCAGCAGATATACAGTCGGCACAGATACGCAGTATTTT.

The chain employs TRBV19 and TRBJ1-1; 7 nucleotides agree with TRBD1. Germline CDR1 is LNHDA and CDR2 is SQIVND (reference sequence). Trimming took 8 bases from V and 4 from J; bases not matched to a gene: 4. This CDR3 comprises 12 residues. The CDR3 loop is CASRQGSTEAFF. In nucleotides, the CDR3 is TGTGCCAGTCGACAGGGAAGCACTGAAGCTTTCTTT.

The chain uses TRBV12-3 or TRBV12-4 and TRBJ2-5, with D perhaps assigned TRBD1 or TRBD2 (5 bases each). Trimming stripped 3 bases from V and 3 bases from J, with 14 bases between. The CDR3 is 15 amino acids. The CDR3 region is CASSFQGGGEETQYF. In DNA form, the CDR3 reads TGTGCCAGCAGTTTCCAAGGTGGGGGAGAAGAGACCCAGTACTTC.

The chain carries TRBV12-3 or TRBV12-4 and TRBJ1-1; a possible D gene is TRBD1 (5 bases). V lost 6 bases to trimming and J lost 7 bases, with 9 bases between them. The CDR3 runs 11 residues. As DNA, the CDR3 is TGTGCCAGCAGGGAACAGGTTGAAGCTTTCTTT. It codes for CASREQVEAFF.

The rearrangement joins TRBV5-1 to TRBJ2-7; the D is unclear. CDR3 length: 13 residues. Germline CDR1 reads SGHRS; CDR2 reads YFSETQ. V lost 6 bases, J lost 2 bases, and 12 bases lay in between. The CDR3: CASKKEPTYEQYF. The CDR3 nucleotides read TGCGCCAGCAAGAAGGAACCCACCTACGAGCAGTACTTC. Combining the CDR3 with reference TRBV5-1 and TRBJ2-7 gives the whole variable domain KAGVTQTPRYLIKTRGQQVTLSCSPISGHRSVSWYQQTPGQGLQFLFEYFSETQRNKGNFPGRFSGRQFSNSRSEMNVSTLELGDSALYLCASKKEPTYEQYFGPGTRLTVT.

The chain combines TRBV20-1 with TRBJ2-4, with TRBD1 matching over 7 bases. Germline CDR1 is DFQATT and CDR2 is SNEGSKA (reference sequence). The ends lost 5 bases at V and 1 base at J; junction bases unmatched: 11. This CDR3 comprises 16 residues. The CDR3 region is CSASGDRGWAKNIQYF. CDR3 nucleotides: TGCAGTGCTTCCGGGGACAGAGGGTGGGCCAAAAACATTCAGTACTTC.

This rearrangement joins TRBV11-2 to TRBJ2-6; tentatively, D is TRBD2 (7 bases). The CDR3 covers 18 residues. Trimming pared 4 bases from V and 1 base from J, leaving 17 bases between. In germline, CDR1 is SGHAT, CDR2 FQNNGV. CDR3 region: CASSSDGGLWSGANVLTF. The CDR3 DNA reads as TGTGCCAGCAGCTCCGACGGGGGGCTGTGGTCTGGGGCCAACGTCCTGACTTTC.

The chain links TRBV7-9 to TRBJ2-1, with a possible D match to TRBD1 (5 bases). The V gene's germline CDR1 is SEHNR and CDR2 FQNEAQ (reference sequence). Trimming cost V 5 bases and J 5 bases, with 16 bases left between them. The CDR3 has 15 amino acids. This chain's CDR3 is CASSQGQVPNNEQFF. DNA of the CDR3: TGTGCCAGCAGCCAGGGTCAGGTCCCCAACAATGAGCAGTTCTTC.

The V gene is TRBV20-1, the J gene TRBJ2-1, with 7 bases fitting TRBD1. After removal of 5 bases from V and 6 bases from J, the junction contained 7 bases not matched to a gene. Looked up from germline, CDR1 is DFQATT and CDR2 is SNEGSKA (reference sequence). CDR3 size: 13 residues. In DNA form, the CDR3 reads TGCAGTGCTGTTGTCAGGGGGTTCAATGAGCAGTTCTTC. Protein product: CSAVVRGFNEQFF.